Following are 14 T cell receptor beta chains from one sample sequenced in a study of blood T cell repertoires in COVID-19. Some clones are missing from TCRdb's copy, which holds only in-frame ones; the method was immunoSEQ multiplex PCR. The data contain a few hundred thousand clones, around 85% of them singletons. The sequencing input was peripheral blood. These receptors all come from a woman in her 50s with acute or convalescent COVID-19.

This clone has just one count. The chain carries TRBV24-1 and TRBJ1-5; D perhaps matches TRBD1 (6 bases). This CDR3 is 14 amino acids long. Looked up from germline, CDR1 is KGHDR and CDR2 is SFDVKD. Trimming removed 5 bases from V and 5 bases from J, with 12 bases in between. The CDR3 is CATSGQGFDQPQHF. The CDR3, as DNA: TGTGCCACCAGTGGGCAGGGGTTCGATCAGCCCCAGCATTTT.

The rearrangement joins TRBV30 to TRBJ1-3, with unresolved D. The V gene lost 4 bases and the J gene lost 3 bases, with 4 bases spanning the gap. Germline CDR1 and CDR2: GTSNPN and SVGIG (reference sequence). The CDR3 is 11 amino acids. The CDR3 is CAWTGGNTIYF. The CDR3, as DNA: TGTGCCTGGACAGGTGGAAACACCATATATTTT.

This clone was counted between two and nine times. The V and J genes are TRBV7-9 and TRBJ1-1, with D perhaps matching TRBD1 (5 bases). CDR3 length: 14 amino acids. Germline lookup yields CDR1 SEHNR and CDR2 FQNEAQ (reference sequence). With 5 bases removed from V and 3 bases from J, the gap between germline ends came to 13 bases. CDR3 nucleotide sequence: TGTGCCAGCAGCACGGGGGACCTCTACACTGAAGCTTTCTTT. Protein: CASSTGDLYTEAFF.

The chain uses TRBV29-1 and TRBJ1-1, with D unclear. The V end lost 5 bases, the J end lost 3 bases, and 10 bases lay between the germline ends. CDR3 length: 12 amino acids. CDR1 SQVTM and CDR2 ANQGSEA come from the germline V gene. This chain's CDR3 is CSVSYGDTEAFF. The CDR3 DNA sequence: TGCAGCGTTTCGTACGGTGACACTGAAGCTTTCTTT.

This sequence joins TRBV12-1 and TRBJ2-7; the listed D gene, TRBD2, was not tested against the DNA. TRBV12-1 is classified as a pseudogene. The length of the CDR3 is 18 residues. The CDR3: CASSFGGLAGGTSYEQYF. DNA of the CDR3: TGTGCCAGCAGCTTTGGGGGACTAGCGGGAGGTACCTCCTACGAGCAGTACTTC.

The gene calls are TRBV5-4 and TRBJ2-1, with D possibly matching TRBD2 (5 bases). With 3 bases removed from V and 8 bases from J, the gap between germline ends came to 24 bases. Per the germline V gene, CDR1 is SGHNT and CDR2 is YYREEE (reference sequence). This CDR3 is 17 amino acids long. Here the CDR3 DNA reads TGTGCCAGCAGCTCCCCAAGCGGAGCTGGTGGGCACTATGAGCAGTTCTTC. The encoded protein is CASSSPSGAGGHYEQFF.

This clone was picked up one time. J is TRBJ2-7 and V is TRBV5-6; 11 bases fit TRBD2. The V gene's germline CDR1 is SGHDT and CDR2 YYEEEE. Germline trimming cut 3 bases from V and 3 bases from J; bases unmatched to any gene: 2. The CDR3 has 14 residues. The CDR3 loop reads CASSYGTSGYEQYF. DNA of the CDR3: TGTGCCAGCAGCTATGGGACTAGCGGCTACGAGCAGTACTTC.

CDR3 loop: CASRGLGGGDTQYF. The CDR3 nucleotides are TGTGCCAGCAGGGGACTAGGGGGTGGAGATACGCAGTATTTT. The V call is TRBV6-5, the J call TRBJ2-3, with 8 bases lining up with TRBD2. CDR3 size: 14 residues. Germline V lookup: CDR1 MNHEY, CDR2 SVGAGI. The V gene end was trimmed by 6 bases and the J gene end by 5 bases; junction bases not matched to a gene: 7.

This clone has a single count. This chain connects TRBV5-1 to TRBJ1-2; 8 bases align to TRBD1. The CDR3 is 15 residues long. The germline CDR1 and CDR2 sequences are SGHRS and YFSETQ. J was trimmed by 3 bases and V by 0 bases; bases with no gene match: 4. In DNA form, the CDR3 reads TGCGCCAGCAGCTTGGGGCAGGGGGCATACTATGGCTACACCTTC. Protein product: CASSLGQGAYYGYTF.

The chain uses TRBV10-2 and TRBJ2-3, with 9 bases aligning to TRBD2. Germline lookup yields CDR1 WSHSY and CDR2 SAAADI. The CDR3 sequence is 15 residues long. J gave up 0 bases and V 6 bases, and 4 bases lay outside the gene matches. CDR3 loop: CASSPTSGSTDTQYF. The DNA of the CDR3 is TGCGCCAGCAGCCCTACTAGCGGGAGCACAGATACGCAGTATTTT.

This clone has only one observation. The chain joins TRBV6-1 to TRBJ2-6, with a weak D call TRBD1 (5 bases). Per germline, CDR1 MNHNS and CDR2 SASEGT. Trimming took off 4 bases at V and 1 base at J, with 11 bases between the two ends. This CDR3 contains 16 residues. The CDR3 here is CASSGQSLSGANVLTF. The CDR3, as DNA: TGTGCCAGCAGTGGACAGTCCTTATCTGGGGCCAACGTCCTGACTTTC.

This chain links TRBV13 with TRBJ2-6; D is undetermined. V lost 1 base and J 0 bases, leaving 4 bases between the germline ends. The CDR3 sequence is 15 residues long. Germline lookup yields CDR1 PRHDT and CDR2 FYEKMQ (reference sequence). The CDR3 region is CASSLDGSGANVLTF. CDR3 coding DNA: TGTGCCAGCAGCTTAGACGGCTCTGGGGCCAACGTCCTGACTTTC.

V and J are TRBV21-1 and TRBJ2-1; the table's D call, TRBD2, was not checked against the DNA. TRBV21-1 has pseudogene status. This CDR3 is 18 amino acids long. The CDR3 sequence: CASSKEAQRESSYNEQFF. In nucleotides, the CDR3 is TGTGCCAGCAGCAAAGAAGCCCAGCGGGAGAGCTCCTACAATGAGCAGTTCTTC.

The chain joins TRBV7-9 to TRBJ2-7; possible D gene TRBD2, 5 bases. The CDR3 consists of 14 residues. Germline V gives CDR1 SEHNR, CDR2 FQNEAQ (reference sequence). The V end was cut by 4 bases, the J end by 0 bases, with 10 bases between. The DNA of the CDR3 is TGTGCCAGCAGCTCTAGCTCACCCTCCTACGAGCAGTACTTC. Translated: CASSSSSPSYEQYF. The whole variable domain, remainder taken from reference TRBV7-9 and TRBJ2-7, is DTGVSQNPRHKITKRGQNVTFRCDPISEHNRLYWYRQTLGQGPEFLTYFQNEAQLEKSRLLSDRFSAERPKGSFSTLEIQRTEQGDSAMYLCASSSSSPSYEQYFGPGTRLTVT.